These 11 T cell receptor beta chains were all obtained from the same sample, sequenced in a study of early T cells in non-severe SARS-CoV-2 infection. TCRdb reanalysed the 5' RACE reads using MiXCR and keeps one entry per CDR3 protein. The sample has roughly 30,000 distinct CDR3 sequences, less than 7.5% seen once; the top ten hold approximately 5.7%. Source material: whole blood. These receptors were taken from an adult who was a healthcare worker with PCR-confirmed SARS-CoV-2 infection or an uninfected control (not recorded which).

J is TRBJ2-7 and V is TRBV18; 9 bases agree with TRBD2. With V trimmed by 3 bases and J by 0 bases, 9 bases remained unmatched. The CDR3 has 17 amino acids. CDR1 is KGHSH and CDR2 is LQKENI in the germline V gene. CDR3 amino acids: CASSPSPGSGGSYEQYF. CDR3 in DNA: TGTGCCAGCTCACCCTCCCCCGGTAGCGGGGGCTCCTACGAGCAGTACTTC. Drawing the rest from reference TRBV18 and TRBJ2-7, the complete variable domain is NAGVMQNPRHLVRRRGQEARLRCSPMKGHSHVYWYRQLPEEGLKFMVYLQKENIIDESGMPKERFSAEFPKEGPSILRIQQVVRGDSAAYFCASSPSPGSGGSYEQYFGPGTRLTVT.

This clonotype was detected many times. The chain employs TRBV29-1 and TRBJ2-3; perhaps TRBD1 as D (6 bases). The CDR3 totals 14 residues. The V end lost 6 bases, the J end lost 0 bases, and 13 bases lay between the germline ends. The V gene's germline CDR1 is SQVTM and CDR2 ANQGSEA. CDR3 in amino acids: CSVDGTPSTDTQYF. The CDR3 nucleotides are TGCAGCGTCGATGGGACACCCAGCACAGATACGCAGTATTTT.

The table lists this clonotype with many counts. CDR3 sequence reads: CASSLRDRAYEQYF. Here the CDR3 DNA reads TGTGCCAGCAGTCTTCGGGACAGGGCCTACGAGCAGTACTTC. J is TRBJ2-7 and V is TRBV6-2 or TRBV6-3, with 9 nucleotides matching TRBD1. J gave up 2 bases and V 5 bases, and 4 bases lay outside the gene matches. The V gene's germline CDR1 is MNHEY and CDR2 SVGEGT. This CDR3 region has 14 residues.

This clonotype was detected ten times or more. CDR3: CASSLVWGRPYEQYF. In DNA form, the CDR3 reads TGTGCCAGCAGCTTAGTGTGGGGTAGGCCCTACGAGCAGTACTTC. The chain employs TRBV7-2 and TRBJ2-7; D remains ambiguous. The CDR3 extends over 15 amino acids. Germline CDR1 and CDR2: SGHTA and FQGNSA. V lost 1 base and J lost 2, with 12 bases in between.

Only a few counts were recorded for this clonotype. The junction departs from the called germline gene at one end, perhaps through a read error. This chain joins TRBV5-8 and TRBJ1-6; 8 bases align to TRBD1. The germline V gene encodes CDR1 SGHTS and CDR2 YDEGEE. The CDR3 is made up of 13 amino acids. Here the CDR3 reads CASTDRVNSRLHF. CDR3 sequence (DNA): TGTGCCAGCACGGACAGGGTTAATTCACGCCTCCACTTT. The whole variable domain, filled in from reference TRBV5-8 and TRBJ1-6, reads EAGVTQSPTHLIKTRGQQATLRCSPISGHTSVYWYQQALGLGLQFLLWYDEGEERNRGNFPPRFSGRQFPNYSSELNVNALELEDSALYLCASTDRVNSRLHFGNGTRLTVT.

This clonotype appeared many times. The gene calls are TRBV29-1 and TRBJ2-3, with 8 bases that match TRBD2. Germline CDR1 SQVTM, CDR2 ANQGSEA. Trimming cost V 3 bases and J 2 bases; bases outside gene matches: 1. CDR3 length: 13 residues. The DNA of the CDR3 is TGCAGCGTTGAGCGGGGGGCCACAGATACGCAGTATTTT. Its translation is CSVERGATDTQYF.

Details on this clonotype: This may stem from a read error, because a much larger clone lies one nucleotide away. The chain has TRBV7-3 and TRBJ2-3; D tentatively fits TRBD1 or TRBD2 (7 bases each). Trimming took off 4 bases at V and 6 bases at J, with 20 bases between the two ends. Germline-derived CDR1 and CDR2 are SGHTA and FQGTGA. This CDR3 region has 16 residues. CDR3: CASSSRGRLATDTQYF. The CDR3 bases are TGTGCCAGCAGCTCAAGGGGGCGACTAGCTACCGATACGCAGTATTTT.

This chain links TRBV27 with TRBJ2-7, with TRBD1 matching over 7 bases. Trimming at V came to 8 bases and at J to 7 bases, leaving 11 bases not matched to a gene. Germline V gene sequence: CDR1 MNHEY, CDR2 SMNVEV (reference sequence). CDR3 length equals 13 residues. CDR3 residues: CASSRKGADEQYF. DNA of the CDR3: TGTGCCAGCTCCAGGAAGGGGGCGGATGAGCAGTACTTC.

This clonotype was seen repeatedly, ten times or more. At one of its ends the junction is not consistent with the germline gene, which may arise from a read error. The gene calls are TRBV15 and TRBJ2-1, with D possibly TRBD2 on 6 matching bases. Germline CDR1 LNHNV, CDR2 YYDKDF (reference sequence). The CDR3 is made up of 13 amino acids. The CDR3: CATVRGSCNEQFF. The CDR3 DNA reads as TGTGCCACCGTGCGGGGATCCTGCAATGAGCAGTTCTTC.

This clonotype appeared many times. CDR3 sequence (DNA): TGTGCCAGTAGGGATGAAACAGAGCAGTTCTTC. This translates into CASRDETEQFF. The chain employs TRBV19 and TRBJ2-1; D is unclear. The V gene's germline CDR1 is LNHDA and CDR2 SQIVND (reference sequence). The CDR3 length is 11 residues. With 6 bases removed from V and 10 bases from J, the gap between germline ends came to 10 bases.

This clonotype came up many times. The genes are TRBV5-1 and TRBJ2-1; 7 bases fit TRBD1. Trimming took 2 bases from V and 3 from J; bases not matched to a gene: 5. This CDR3 spans 15 amino acids. CDR1 is SGHRS and CDR2 is YFSETQ in the germline V gene. The CDR3 coding sequence is TGCGCCAGCAGCTTCGGGACAGACTTCTACAATGAGCAGTTCTTC. It codes for CASSFGTDFYNEQFF.